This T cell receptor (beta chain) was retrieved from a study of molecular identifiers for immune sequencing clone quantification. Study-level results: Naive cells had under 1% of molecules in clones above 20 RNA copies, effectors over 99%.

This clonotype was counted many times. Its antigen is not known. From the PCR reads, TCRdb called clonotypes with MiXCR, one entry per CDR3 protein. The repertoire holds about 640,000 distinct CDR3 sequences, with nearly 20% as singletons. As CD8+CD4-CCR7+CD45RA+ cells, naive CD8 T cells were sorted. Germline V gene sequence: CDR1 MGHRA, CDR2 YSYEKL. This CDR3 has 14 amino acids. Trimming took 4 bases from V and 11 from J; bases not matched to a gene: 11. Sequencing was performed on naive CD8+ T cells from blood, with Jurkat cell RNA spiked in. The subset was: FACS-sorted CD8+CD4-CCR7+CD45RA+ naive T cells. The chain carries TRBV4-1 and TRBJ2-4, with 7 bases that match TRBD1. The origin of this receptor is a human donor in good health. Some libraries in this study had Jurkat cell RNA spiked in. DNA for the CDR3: TGCGCCAGCAGCCCAGATTCACAGGGACAGCTTCAGTACTTC. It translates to CASSPDSQGQLQYF.